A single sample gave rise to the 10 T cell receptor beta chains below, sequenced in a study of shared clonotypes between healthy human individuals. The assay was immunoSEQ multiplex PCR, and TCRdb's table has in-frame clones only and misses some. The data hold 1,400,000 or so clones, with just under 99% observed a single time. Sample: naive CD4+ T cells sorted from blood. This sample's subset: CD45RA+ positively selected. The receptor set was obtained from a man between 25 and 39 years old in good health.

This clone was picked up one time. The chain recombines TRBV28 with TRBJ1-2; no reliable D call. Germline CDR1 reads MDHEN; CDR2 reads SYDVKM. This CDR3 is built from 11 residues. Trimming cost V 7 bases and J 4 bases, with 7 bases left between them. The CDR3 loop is CASTVGYGYTF. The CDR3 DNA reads TGTGCCAGCACAGTCGGCTATGGCTACACCTTC.

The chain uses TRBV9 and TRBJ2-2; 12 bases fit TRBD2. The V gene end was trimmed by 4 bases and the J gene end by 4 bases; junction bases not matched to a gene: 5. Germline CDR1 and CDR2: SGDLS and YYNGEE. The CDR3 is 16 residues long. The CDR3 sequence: CASSPLAGGTTGELFF. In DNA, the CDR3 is TGTGCCAGCAGCCCACTAGCGGGAGGCACCACCGGGGAGCTGTTTTTT.

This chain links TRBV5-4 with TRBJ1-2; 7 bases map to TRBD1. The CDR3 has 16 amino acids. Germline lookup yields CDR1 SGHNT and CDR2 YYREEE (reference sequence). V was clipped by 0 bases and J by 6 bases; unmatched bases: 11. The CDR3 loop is CASSLEMAAGGNGYTF. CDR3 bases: TGTGCCAGCAGCTTGGAGATGGCGGCAGGGGGAAATGGCTACACCTTC.

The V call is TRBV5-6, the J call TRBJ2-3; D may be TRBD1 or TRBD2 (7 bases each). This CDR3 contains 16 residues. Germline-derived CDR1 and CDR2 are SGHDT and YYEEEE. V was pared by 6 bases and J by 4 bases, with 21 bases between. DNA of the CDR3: TGTGCCAGCACTAAGGGGAGGGACACAGGGGCAGATACGCAGTATTTT. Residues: CASTKGRDTGADTQYF.

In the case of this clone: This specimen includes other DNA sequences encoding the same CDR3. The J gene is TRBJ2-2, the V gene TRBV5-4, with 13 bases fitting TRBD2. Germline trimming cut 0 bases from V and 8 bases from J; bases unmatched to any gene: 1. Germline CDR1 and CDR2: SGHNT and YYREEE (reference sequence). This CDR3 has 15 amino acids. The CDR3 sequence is CASSLGLAGGGELFF. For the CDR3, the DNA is TGTGCCAGCAGCTTGGGACTAGCGGGAGGAGGGGAGCTGTTTTTT.

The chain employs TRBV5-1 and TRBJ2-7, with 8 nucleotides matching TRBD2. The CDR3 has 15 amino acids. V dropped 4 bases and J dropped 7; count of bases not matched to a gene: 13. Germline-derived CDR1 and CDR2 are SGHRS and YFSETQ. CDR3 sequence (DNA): TGCGCCAGCAGCCAGAACCCGGGACTAGTCCAGGAGCAGTACTTC. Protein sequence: CASSQNPGLVQEQYF. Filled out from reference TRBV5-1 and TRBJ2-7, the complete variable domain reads KAGVTQTPRYLIKTRGQQVTLSCSPISGHRSVSWYQQTPGQGLQFLFEYFSETQRNKGNFPGRFSGRQFSNSRSEMNVSTLELGDSALYLCASSQNPGLVQEQYFGPGTRLTVT.

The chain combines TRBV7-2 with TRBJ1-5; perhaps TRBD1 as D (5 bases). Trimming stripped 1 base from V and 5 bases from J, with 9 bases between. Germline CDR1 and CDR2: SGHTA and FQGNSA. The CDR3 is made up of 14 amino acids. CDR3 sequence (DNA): TGTGCCAGCAGCTTAGTGGCCAGGGATCAGCCCCAGCATTTT. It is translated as CASSLVARDQPQHF.

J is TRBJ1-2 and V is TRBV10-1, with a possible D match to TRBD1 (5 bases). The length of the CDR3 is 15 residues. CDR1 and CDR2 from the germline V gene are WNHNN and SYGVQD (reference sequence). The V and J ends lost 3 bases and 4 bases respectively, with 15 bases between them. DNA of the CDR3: TGCGCCAGCAGTGAAGATGAGGGGCGGACCTATGGCTACACCTTC. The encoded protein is CASSEDEGRTYGYTF.

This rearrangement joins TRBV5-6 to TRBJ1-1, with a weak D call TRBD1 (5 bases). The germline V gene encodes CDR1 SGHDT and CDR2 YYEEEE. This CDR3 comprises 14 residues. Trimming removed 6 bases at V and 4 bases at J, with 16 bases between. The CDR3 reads CASNPLSGGTEAFF. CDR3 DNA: TGTGCCAGCAACCCTTTAAGTGGGGGCACTGAAGCTTTCTTT.

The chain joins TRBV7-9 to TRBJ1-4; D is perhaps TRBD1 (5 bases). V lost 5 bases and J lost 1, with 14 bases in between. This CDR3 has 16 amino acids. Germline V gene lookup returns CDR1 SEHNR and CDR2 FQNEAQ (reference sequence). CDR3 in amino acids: CASSSGTGGTNEKLFF. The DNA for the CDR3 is TGTGCCAGCAGCAGCGGGACTGGGGGAACTAATGAAAAACTGTTTTTT. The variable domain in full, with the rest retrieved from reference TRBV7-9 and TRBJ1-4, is DTGVSQNPRHKITKRGQNVTFRCDPISEHNRLYWYRQTLGQGPEFLTYFQNEAQLEKSRLLSDRFSAERPKGSFSTLEIQRTEQGDSAMYLCASSSGTGGTNEKLFFGSGTQLSVL.